This TCR beta chain was sequenced for a study of CD8 T cells in Susac syndrome. On the study more broadly: At blood draw, Susac syndrome patients were therapy-naive, on corticosteroids, or on intravenous immunoglobulin alone.

Recently defined diagnostic criteria for definite or probable disease were fulfilled by Susac syndrome patients. V dropped 5 bases and J dropped 5 bases, with 15 bases sitting between them. This CDR3 is built from 14 residues. Germline V lookup: CDR1 MNHEY, CDR2 SVGAGI. With random hexamers, reverse transcription was performed on about 0.5 to 1 ug of RNA. Across 54 Vbeta and 13 Jbeta, TCR beta CDR3 was amplified with immunoSEQ multiplex PCR. TCRdb passed the immunoSEQ multiplex PCR reads through MiXCR, listing each CDR3 protein once. The table includes 92,000 or so distinct CDR3 sequences, roughly 95% detected once.

The sequencing sample was made of CD8+ T cells from PBMCs. V gene TRBV6-5 combines with J gene TRBJ2-5; no reliable D call. This clonotype was obtained from a human donor with Susac syndrome. In nucleotides, the CDR3 is TGTGCCAGCAGTCTACTCTCCCAATGGGAGACCCAGTACTTC. Translated: CASSLLSQWETQYF.